The entry below gives a single T cell receptor beta chain sequence along with its context. These data are taken from a study of blood T cell repertoires in COVID-19. Across the whole study: The samples span acute and convalescent COVID-19 from the United States, Italy and Spain. PBMCs, B-cell-depleted T cells, or T cells were the source of the cDNA or gDNA that made up the material.

As originally analysed: Estimated nucleated cell counts came from reference gene primer amplification. Produced via immunoSEQ multiplex PCR; TCRdb's table is partial and in-frame only. The V and J calls and clone size were taken over from that table, and D and trimming were inferred from the DNA. The table has about 220,000 clones, roughly 80% seen once. Grouping used clinical history reported by participants in a survey and questionnaire. Sequenced input: PBMCs or T cells enriched from blood (not recorded which). This clonotype originated in a woman aged 45-60 years who had been exposed to COVID-19.

The CDR3 DNA reads TGCAGTGCCCCCCAGGTAGATACGCAGTATTTT. It specifies CSAPQVDTQYF. The V and J genes are TRBV20-1 and TRBJ2-3, with D unresolved. Germline V lookup: CDR1 DFQATT, CDR2 SNEGSKA (reference sequence). The CDR3 is 11 amino acids. Trimming shortened V by 6 bases and J by 5 bases, and 9 bases separated the two germline ends.